This entry is about one T cell receptor beta chain. Its antigen is unknown. Primers included in the PCR were 60 Vbeta and 13 Jbeta primers. The method was immunoSEQ multiplex PCR; TCRdb's version includes in-frame clones alone and lacks a portion of them. The data show roughly 100,000 clones, 79% seen once. The entry originates in a study of cytomegalovirus exposure and HLA in healthy donors. Regarding the study as a whole: Several top significant clusters appeared, in a later analysis, to be linked to common viral pathogens. Earlier findings revealed that most TCR beta V segments proved productive either about 90% or about 30% of the time. Investigators reported 150 to 200 TCR beta chains as tied to cytomegalovirus.

The V gene's germline CDR1 is MDHEN and CDR2 SYDVKM. This CDR3 is 13 amino acids long. With 2 bases removed from V and 7 bases from J, the gap between germline ends came to 9 bases. The chain uses TRBV28 and TRBJ2-1; perhaps TRBD1 as D (6 bases). This clonotype was sampled from a woman aged 40 to 49 in good health and CMV-seronegative. Input material: PBMCs. In DNA form, the CDR3 reads TGTGCCAGCAGTTTAAACAGGGAGAATGAGCAGTTCTTC. Translation: CASSLNRENEQFF.